This is a list of T cell receptor beta chains from one sample in a study of blood T cell repertoires in COVID-19. Only in-frame clones appear in the TCRdb table, and some are missing; sequencing was by immunoSEQ multiplex PCR. The table has about 42,000 clones, about 85% seen once. Sequenced: peripheral blood. These receptors came from a woman in her 70s in a cohort sampled during active COVID-19. Both conserved end residues are part of each CDR3. D genes are given only for firm matches. The size entry is marked missing in some rows and otherwise reads once, few, many or a size class.

D: .; J: TRBJ1-1; size: once; V: TRBV14; DNA: TGTGCCAGCAGCCAAGACGTCTGGGGGGGCACTGAAGCTTTCTTT; CDR3: CASSQDVWGGTEAFF
D: .; J: TRBJ2-5; size: .; V: TRBV5-4; DNA: TGTGCCAGCAGCTTTGGGCCCCTCCAAGAGACCCAGTACTTC; CDR3: CASSFGPLQETQYF
D: .; J: TRBJ2-7; size: .; V: TRBV28; DNA: TGTGCCAGCAGTTTGTTGGCAGGGACTTCCTACGAGCAGTACTTC; CDR3: CASSLLAGTSYEQYF
D: .; J: TRBJ2-1; size: once; V: TRBV7-2; DNA: TGTGCCAGCAGCTTAGGCGGGCCCCGGAGGAATGAGCAGTTCTTC; CDR3: CASSLGGPRRNEQFF
D: TRBD2; J: TRBJ2-1; size: .; V: TRBV7-9; DNA: TGTGCCAGCAGCCCGTTAGCGGGACTGTGGAATGAGCAGTTCTTC; CDR3: CASSPLAGLWNEQFF
D: TRBD2; J: TRBJ2-3; size: .; V: TRBV7-2; DNA: TGTGCCAGCAGCTTAACGAAGGGGACGGGACTAGCCGATACGCAGTATTTT; CDR3: CASSLTKGTGLADTQYF
D: TRBD2; J: TRBJ2-5; size: .; V: TRBV7-7; DNA: TGTGCCAGTATCCCAGGGCGGGGGGCGCGGATAGAGACCCAGTACTTC; CDR3: CASIPGRGARIETQYF
D: .; J: TRBJ2-5; size: .; V: TRBV11-2; DNA: TGTGCCAGCAGTCCACAGGGACAAGAGACCCAGTACTTC; CDR3: CASSPQGQETQYF
D: TRBD1; J: TRBJ2-1; size: .; V: TRBV2; DNA: TGTGCCAGCAGTTTACAGGGGGCAGGGGAGCAGTTCTTC; CDR3: CASSLQGAGEQFF
D: TRBD2; J: TRBJ2-3; size: .; V: TRBV11-2; DNA: TGTGCCAGCAGCTTGGCGGGAGGCCCCACAGATACGCAGTATTTT; CDR3: CASSLAGGPTDTQYF
D: .; J: TRBJ2-3; size: .; V: TRBV4-3; DNA: TGCGCCAGCAGCCAACAGGGGGGAAAGTTAGATACGCAGTATTTT; CDR3: CASSQQGGKLDTQYF
D: TRBD2; J: TRBJ2-7; size: .; V: TRBV7-2; DNA: TGTGCCAGCAGCCTACTAGCGGGGTTCTCCTACGAGCAGTACTTC; CDR3: CASSLLAGFSYEQYF
D: TRBD1; J: TRBJ2-5; size: .; V: TRBV28; DNA: TGTGCCAGCAGTTTGGGGACAGGGGGCAGGGAGACCCAGTACTTC; CDR3: CASSLGTGGRETQYF
D: .; J: TRBJ1-2; size: .; V: TRBV7-8; DNA: TGTGCCAGCAGCTTATTGCAGGGAACCCGCTATGGCTACACCTTC; CDR3: CASSLLQGTRYGYTF
D: .; J: TRBJ1-1; size: .; V: TRBV29-1; DNA: TGCAGCGTTAGACCCCCAGGGGCTGGTACTGAAGCTTTCTTT; CDR3: CSVRPPGAGTEAFF
D: TRBD2; J: TRBJ2-7; size: .; V: TRBV27; DNA: TGTGCCAGCAGTACAGGACTAGCGGGAGGGGACTACGAGCAGTACTTC; CDR3: CASSTGLAGGDYEQYF
D: TRBD1; J: TRBJ1-1; size: .; V: TRBV3-1/TRBV3-2; DNA: TGTGCCAGCAGCCAGGGACAGGGGTTAAAGGCTTTCTTT; CDR3: CASSQGQGLKAFF
D: .; J: TRBJ1-1; size: .; V: TRBV19; DNA: TGTGCCAGTATAGGGAAGGACAGATGGGAAGCTTTCTTT; CDR3: CASIGKDRWEAFF
D: .; J: TRBJ2-7; size: few; V: TRBV20-1; DNA: TGCAGTGTTAAGACTTCGGGCGAGCAGTACTTC; CDR3: CSVKTSGEQYF
D: .; J: TRBJ2-5; size: .; V: TRBV5-4; DNA: TGTGCCAGCAGGCTAGGGGGAGTGGGGACCCAGTACTTC; CDR3: CASRLGGVGTQYF
D: TRBD1; J: TRBJ1-3; size: .; V: TRBV28; DNA: TGTGCCAGCAGTTTGACAGGGTCCTCTGGAAACACCATATATTTT; CDR3: CASSLTGSSGNTIYF
D: .; J: TRBJ2-3; size: .; V: TRBV5-4; DNA: TGTGCCAGCAGCTTGGTGACTGCCGGCGAGTTAGATACGCAGTATTTT; CDR3: CASSLVTAGELDTQYF
D: .; J: TRBJ1-5; size: .; V: TRBV28; DNA: TGTGCCAGCAGCCGCAGCGAGGGGCCCCAGCATTTT; CDR3: CASSRSEGPQHF
D: .; J: TRBJ1-1; size: .; V: TRBV3-1/TRBV3-2; DNA: TGTGCCAGCAGCCAAATTGGGGGGGGCACTGAAGCTTTCTTT; CDR3: CASSQIGGGTEAFF
D: TRBD2; J: TRBJ2-3; size: .; V: TRBV10-3; DNA: TGTGCCATCGGGCTAGCGGGAGGGCCACGAGATACGCAGTATTTT; CDR3: CAIGLAGGPRDTQYF
D: TRBD1; J: TRBJ1-4; size: .; V: TRBV6-6; DNA: TGTGCCAGCAGTTCGGCTCCGGGACAGCTGAATGAAAAACTGTTTTTT; CDR3: CASSSAPGQLNEKLFF
D: .; J: TRBJ1-2; size: .; V: TRBV12-3/TRBV12-4; DNA: TGTGCCAGCAGTTTAGCGCTGGACAGCGGCTACACCTTC; CDR3: CASSLALDSGYTF
D: TRBD1; J: TRBJ1-2; size: few; V: TRBV24-1; DNA: TGTGCCACCGGGACAGACTATGGCTACACCTTC; CDR3: CATGTDYGYTF
D: .; J: TRBJ2-1; size: .; V: TRBV7-2; DNA: TGTGCCAGCAGCTCATATGCTAGCGACTACAATGAGCAGTTCTTC; CDR3: CASSSYASDYNEQFF
D: TRBD2; J: TRBJ2-1; size: .; V: TRBV5-1; DNA: TGCGCCAGCAGCTTGCAAGTAGCGGGAAATCATAATGAGCAGTTCTTC; CDR3: CASSLQVAGNHNEQFF
D: TRBD2; J: TRBJ2-1; size: .; V: TRBV7-9; DNA: TGTGCCAGCAGGTATGCAAGCGGGAGTTCTGCCAATGAGCAGTTCTTC; CDR3: CASRYASGSSANEQFF
D: TRBD1; J: TRBJ1-1; size: .; V: TRBV6-2/TRBV6-3; DNA: TGTGCCAGCAGTATACAGGGGGTCTCAAACACTGAAGCTTTCTTT; CDR3: CASSIQGVSNTEAFF
D: TRBD2; J: TRBJ2-3; size: .; V: TRBV28; DNA: TGTGCCAGCAGTTCCCCGGCTAGCGGGAGCACAGATACGCAGTATTTT; CDR3: CASSSPASGSTDTQYF
D: TRBD1; J: TRBJ1-4; size: once; V: TRBV6-1; DNA: TGTGCCAGCAGTGAAGGTGGGACAGGGGATGAAAAACTGTTTTTT; CDR3: CASSEGGTGDEKLFF
D: TRBD2; J: TRBJ2-3; size: .; V: TRBV6-1; DNA: TGTGCCAGCAGTGAATGGAGAGCGGGAGCGGGAGATACGCAGTATTTT; CDR3: CASSEWRAGAGDTQYF
D: TRBD2; J: TRBJ2-5; size: .; V: TRBV6-2/TRBV6-3; DNA: TGTGCCAGCAGTTACCGGGGGAGGGCCCAGGAGACCCAGTACTTC; CDR3: CASSYRGRAQETQYF
D: .; J: TRBJ2-7; size: .; V: TRBV11-2; DNA: TGTGCCAGCAGACCCGAGAGATTACGATCCTACGAGCAGTACTTC; CDR3: CASRPERLRSYEQYF
D: TRBD1; J: TRBJ2-7; size: .; V: TRBV4-1; DNA: TGCGCCAGCAGCCCTCACGACAGGGTGGTCCCCTACGAGCAGTACTTC; CDR3: CASSPHDRVVPYEQYF
D: .; J: TRBJ2-7; size: .; V: TRBV11-2; DNA: TGTGCCAGCAGCTTAGATGTCGGGGTTTACGAGCAGTACTTC; CDR3: CASSLDVGVYEQYF
D: TRBD2; J: TRBJ2-5; size: .; V: TRBV5-1; DNA: TGCGCCAGCAGCCCGGGACTAGCGGGAGCATGGGAGACCCAGTACTTC; CDR3: CASSPGLAGAWETQYF
D: .; J: TRBJ2-5; size: .; V: TRBV24-1; DNA: TGTGCCACCAGTGATTTGGGGGGGGAGACCCAGTACTTC; CDR3: CATSDLGGETQYF
D: TRBD1; J: TRBJ2-7; size: .; V: TRBV5-4; DNA: TGTGCCAGCAGCCCCCCGGGACAGCAGTACGAGCAGTACTTC; CDR3: CASSPPGQQYEQYF
D: TRBD1; J: TRBJ1-1; size: .; V: TRBV19; DNA: TGTGCCAGTATCCCGGACAGGGGAGACACTGAAGCTTTCTTT; CDR3: CASIPDRGDTEAFF
D: TRBD1; J: TRBJ2-5; size: .; V: TRBV7-2; DNA: TGTGCCAGTAACAGGGGGCGGGCAGAGACCCAGTACTTC; CDR3: CASNRGRAETQYF
D: .; J: TRBJ2-2; size: .; V: TRBV18; DNA: TGTGCCAGCTCACCAGTCCCCATAGCTGCCGGGGAGCTGTTTTTT; CDR3: CASSPVPIAAGELFF
D: .; J: TRBJ1-3; size: .; V: TRBV18; DNA: TGTGCCAGCTCACCAGGCCCGGGAGCTGGAAACACCATATATTTT; CDR3: CASSPGPGAGNTIYF
D: TRBD2; J: TRBJ2-1; size: .; V: TRBV3-1/TRBV3-2; DNA: TGTGCCAGCAGCCAAAACACCCTAGCGGGAGTTAACAATGAGCAGTTCTTC; CDR3: CASSQNTLAGVNNEQFF
D: TRBD2; J: TRBJ2-5; size: .; V: TRBV19; DNA: TGTGCCACCAGAGATAGCGGGGGACAAGAGACCCAGTACTTC; CDR3: CATRDSGGQETQYF
D: TRBD1; J: TRBJ2-7; size: .; V: TRBV11-2; DNA: TGTGCCAGCAGCTTAGATCTGGCAGGGGGAGTATACGAGCAGTACTTC; CDR3: CASSLDLAGGVYEQYF
D: .; J: TRBJ2-1; size: .; V: TRBV6-1; DNA: TGTGCCAGCAGTGATGAACAGGGTTGGGTCAATGAGCAGTTCTTC; CDR3: CASSDEQGWVNEQFF
D: .; J: TRBJ1-2; size: .; V: TRBV30; DNA: TGTGCCTGGCGCGGCGGGAATAACTATGGCTACACCTTC; CDR3: CAWRGGNNYGYTF
D: TRBD1; J: TRBJ1-1; size: once; V: TRBV28; DNA: TGTGCCAGCCTCCGACAGGGAGCGAACACTGAAGCTTTCTTT; CDR3: CASLRQGANTEAFF
D: TRBD1; J: TRBJ2-1; size: .; V: TRBV28; DNA: TGTGCCAGCAACAGGGGATCCTACAATGAGCAGTTCTTC; CDR3: CASNRGSYNEQFF